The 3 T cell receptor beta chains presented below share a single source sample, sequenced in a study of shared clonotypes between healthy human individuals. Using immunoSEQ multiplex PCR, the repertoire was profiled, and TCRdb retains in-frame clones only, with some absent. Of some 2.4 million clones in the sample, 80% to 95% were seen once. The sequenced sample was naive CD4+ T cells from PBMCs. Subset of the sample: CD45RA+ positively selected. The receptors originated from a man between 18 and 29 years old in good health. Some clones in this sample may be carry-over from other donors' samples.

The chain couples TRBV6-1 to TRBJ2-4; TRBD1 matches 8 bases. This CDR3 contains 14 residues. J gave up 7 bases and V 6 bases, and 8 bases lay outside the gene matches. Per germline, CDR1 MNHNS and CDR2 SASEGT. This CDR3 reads CASSGWDRSNIQYF. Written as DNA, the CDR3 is TGTGCCAGCAGCGGCTGGGACAGGAGTAACATTCAGTACTTC.

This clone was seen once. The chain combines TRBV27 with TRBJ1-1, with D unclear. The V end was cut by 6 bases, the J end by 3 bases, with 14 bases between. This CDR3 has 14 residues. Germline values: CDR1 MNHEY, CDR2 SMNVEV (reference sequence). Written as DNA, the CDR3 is TGTGCCAGCAGCCGAGAAACAACCTACACTGAAGCTTTCTTT. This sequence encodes CASSRETTYTEAFF.

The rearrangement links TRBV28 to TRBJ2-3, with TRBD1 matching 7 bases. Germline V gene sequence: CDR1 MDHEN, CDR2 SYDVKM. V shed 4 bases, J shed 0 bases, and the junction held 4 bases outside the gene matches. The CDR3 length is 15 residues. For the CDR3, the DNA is TGTGCCAGCAGTTACAGGGGATCTAGCACAGATACGCAGTATTTT. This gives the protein CASSYRGSSTDTQYF.